One and the same sample provided the 31 T cell receptor beta chains below, sequenced in a study of T cell repertoires in cytomegalovirus infection. TCRdb processed the reads anew with MiXCR; each CDR3 protein has one entry. This table has around 360,000 distinct CDR3 sequences, approximately 30% appearing once. The antigens for these receptors are not known. The sample consisted of cultured PBMCs, taken from culture after CMV antigen stimulation. The receptors here all came from a human donor in good health (CMV status not recorded). Some clones in this sample may be carry-over from other donors' samples.

There are a few counts of this clonotype. This chain joins TRBV6-2 or TRBV6-3 and TRBJ2-1, with D possibly being TRBD1 (6 bases). CDR3 length: 19 amino acids. Trimming removed 5 bases at V and 0 bases at J, with 23 bases between. CDR1 and CDR2 (germline): MNHEY, SVGEGT. CDR3 nucleotide sequence: TGTGCCAGCAGTCCCGAGGGGTGGGGACACCAAAGCTCCTACAATGAGCAGTTCTTC. As protein: CASSPEGWGHQSSYNEQFF.

V and J are TRBV12-5 and TRBJ2-3; tentatively, D is TRBD2 (6 bases). Germline CDR1 is LGHNT and CDR2 is FRNRAP. The CDR3 runs 21 residues. V gave up 0 bases and J gave up 7 bases, with 32 bases separating them. CDR3 DNA sequence: TGTGCTAGTGGTTTGGTAGGTCCCCTAACGACCACTCAGGAGGGGAAAAATACGCAGTATTTT. It encodes CASGLVGPLTTTQEGKNTQYF. Combining the CDR3 with reference TRBV12-5 and TRBJ2-3 gives the whole variable domain DARVTQTPRHKVTEMGQEVTMRCQPILGHNTVFWYRQTMMQGLELLAYFRNRAPLDDSGMPKDRFSAEMPDATLATLKIQPSEPRDSAVYFCASGLVGPLTTTQEGKNTQYFGPGTRLTVL.

A few counts support this clonotype. The V gene is TRBV12-3 or TRBV12-4, the J gene TRBJ1-2; the D gene is possibly TRBD1 (6 bases). CDR3 length: 15 residues. V lost 2 bases and J lost 4, with 14 bases in between. The CDR3 reads CASSLRGAQVYGYTF. The DNA of the CDR3 is TGTGCCAGCAGTTTAAGGGGGGCTCAGGTCTATGGCTACACCTTC.

The V call is TRBV4-1, the J call TRBJ1-5, with a possible D match to TRBD1 (6 bases). The CDR3 totals 15 residues. With 3 bases removed from V and 5 bases from J, the gap between germline ends came to 14 bases. Germline CDR1 is MGHRA and CDR2 is YSYEKL. This CDR3 reads CASSHGTMGDQPQHF. CDR3 nucleotide sequence: TGCGCCAGCAGCCATGGGACAATGGGGGATCAGCCCCAGCATTTT.

The chain joins TRBV28 to TRBJ1-2, with D perhaps TRBD1 (5 bases). V lost 6 bases and J 4 bases, leaving 12 bases between the germline ends. Germline V gene sequence: CDR1 MDHEN, CDR2 SYDVKM. There are 13 residues in the CDR3. CDR3 in amino acids: CASRQANIYGYTF. The CDR3 DNA sequence: TGTGCCAGCAGACAGGCCAATATCTATGGCTACACCTTC.

The chain is built from TRBV29-1 and TRBJ2-3; TRBD2 agrees at 7 bases. Trimming removed 4 bases from V and 2 bases from J; junction bases left unmatched: 3. From germline, CDR1 is SQVTM and CDR2 ANQGSEA. This CDR3 spans 13 amino acids. The CDR3 DNA reads as TGCAGCGTTGTTCGGGGGGACACAGATACGCAGTATTTT. Its translation: CSVVRGDTDTQYF.

V and J are TRBV12-3 or TRBV12-4 and TRBJ1-4; D possibly corresponds to TRBD1 (5 bases). V was clipped by 7 bases and J by 5 bases, with 14 bases between them. The CDR3 is made up of 14 amino acids. Written as DNA, the CDR3 is TGTGCCAGCAACCCCAGGGTCCGGAATGAAAAACTGTTTTTT. Its translation: CASNPRVRNEKLFF.

The chain is built from TRBV15 and TRBJ1-1; 7 nucleotides line up with TRBD1. V lost 5 bases and J lost 0; bases outside the gene matches: 6. The germline V gene has CDR1 LNHNV and CDR2 YYDKDF (reference sequence). This CDR3 region has 15 residues. The CDR3 nucleotides are TGTGCCACCAGCGACCACAGGGGCGTGAACACTGAAGCTTTCTTT. This sequence encodes CATSDHRGVNTEAFF.

The chain joins TRBV4-1 to TRBJ1-3, with D unclear. V gave up 1 base and J gave up 2 bases, with 6 bases separating them. CDR3 length: 14 residues. Per the germline V gene, CDR1 is MGHRA and CDR2 is YSYEKL. CDR3 residues: CASSQGATGNTIYF. CDR3 nucleotide sequence: TGCGCCAGCAGCCAAGGGGCAACTGGAAACACCATATATTTT.

This chain uses TRBV7-2 with TRBJ2-1, with 9 positions matching TRBD2. The CDR3 runs 14 residues. Trimming cost V 3 bases and J 7 bases; bases outside gene matches: 4. Looked up from germline, CDR1 is SGHTA and CDR2 is FQGNSA. The CDR3 loop is CASSFAGGSNEQFF. The DNA for the CDR3 is TGTGCCAGCAGCTTCGCGGGAGGGTCAAATGAGCAGTTCTTC.

V is TRBV7-9 and J is TRBJ1-3; D remains unclear. Germline CDR1 reads SEHNR; CDR2 reads FQNEAQ (reference sequence). Trimming shortened V by 1 base and J by 2 bases, and 12 bases separated the two germline ends. This CDR3 contains 16 residues. CDR3 bases: TGTGCCAGCAGCTTAGATCGGGTTTCCCCTGGAAACACCATATATTTT. Its translation is CASSLDRVSPGNTIYF.

The rearrangement links TRBV27 to TRBJ1-5; TRBD1 matches 9 bases. Germline V gene sequence: CDR1 MNHEY, CDR2 SMNVEV (reference sequence). The ends lost 6 bases at V and 1 base at J; junction bases unmatched: 7. CDR3 size: 16 residues. The DNA of the CDR3 is TGTGCCAGCAGCCGTTACGGACAGGGGAGCAATCAGCCCCAGCATTTT. Its translation is CASSRYGQGSNQPQHF.

This sequence joins TRBV6-1 and TRBJ2-3, with 8 bases identical to TRBD2. Germline values: CDR1 MNHNS, CDR2 SASEGT. V shed 1 base, J shed 4 bases, and the junction held 10 bases outside the gene matches. This CDR3 spans 17 amino acids. For the CDR3, the DNA is TGTGCCAGCAGTGAAGGGCTAGCGGGCGCCCACTCAGATACGCAGTATTTT. Translation: CASSEGLAGAHSDTQYF.

CDR3 DNA sequence: TGTGCCAGCAGCTTTCGAAACACCATATATTTT. It yields the protein CASSFRNTIYF. V and J are TRBV7-2 and TRBJ1-3; D not resolved. With 3 bases removed from V and 5 bases from J, the gap between germline ends came to 2 bases. CDR3 length: 11 amino acids. Germline V gene lookup returns CDR1 SGHTA and CDR2 FQGNSA.

The table lists this clonotype with a few counts. The chain links TRBV20-1 to TRBJ1-5; TRBD1 aligns across 8 bases. In germline, CDR1 is DFQATT, CDR2 SNEGSKA (reference sequence). Trimming took 4 bases from V and 3 from J; bases not matched to a gene: 11. There are 16 residues in the CDR3. CDR3 amino acids: CSAIVPGQAINQPQHF. The CDR3 nucleotides are TGCAGTGCTATCGTTCCGGGACAGGCGATCAATCAGCCCCAGCATTTT.

The rearrangement links TRBV12-3 or TRBV12-4 to TRBJ2-3, with D unresolved. V was pared by 5 bases and J by 2 bases, with 5 bases between. CDR3 length equals 12 residues. The CDR3 DNA follows: TGTGCCAGCAGTGGTCCCACAGATACGCAGTATTTT. Protein sequence: CASSGPTDTQYF.

In its sample, this clonotype was seen many times. V usage is TRBV7-9 and J usage is TRBJ1-4; D is possibly TRBD1 (5 bases). Trimming pared 7 bases from V and 3 bases from J, leaving 12 bases between. Germline values: CDR1 SEHNR, CDR2 FQNEAQ (reference sequence). This CDR3 contains 14 residues. CDR3 bases: TGTGCCAGCAAGCGGACATCCCCTAATGAAAAACTGTTTTTT. Protein product: CASKRTSPNEKLFF.

The J gene is TRBJ2-1, the V gene TRBV24-1; 13 nucleotides match TRBD2. Germline-derived CDR1 and CDR2 are KGHDR and SFDVKD. CDR3 size: 16 residues. Trimming took 2 bases from V and 8 from J; bases not matched to a gene: 5. CDR3 residues: CATSDSRTSGRDEQFF. DNA for the CDR3: TGTGCCACCAGTGATTCCCGGACTAGCGGGAGAGATGAGCAGTTCTTC.

The chain is built from TRBV11-2 and TRBJ2-7; 10 bases are shared with TRBD2. There are 15 residues in the CDR3. V shed 6 bases and J 5 bases; nucleotides not matched to a gene: 10. CDR1 and CDR2 from the germline V gene are SGHAT and FQNNGV. The CDR3 loop reads CASRETSGVNNEQYF. The CDR3 DNA sequence: TGTGCCAGCAGAGAAACTAGCGGGGTGAACAACGAGCAGTACTTC. Combining the CDR3 with reference TRBV11-2 and TRBJ2-7 gives the whole variable domain EAGVAQSPRYKIIEKRQSVAFWCNPISGHATLYWYQQILGQGPKLLIQFQNNGVVDDSQLPKDRFSAERLKGVDSTLKIQPAKLEDSAVYLCASRETSGVNNEQYFGPGTRLTVT.

There are many counts of this clonotype. V is TRBV12-5 and J is TRBJ2-1; 12 bases fit TRBD2. CDR3 length: 20 residues. Germline-derived CDR1 and CDR2 are LGHNT and FRNRAP. V lost 1 base to trimming and J lost 4 bases; unmatched junction nucleotides: 14. The CDR3 DNA sequence: TGTGCTAGTGGTTTGGCCCTTCGGACTAGCGGGAACTGGCCGTACAATGAGCAGTTCTTC. Amino acids: CASGLALRTSGNWPYNEQFF.

The chain has TRBV6-5 and TRBJ1-1; the match to TRBD1 covers 7 bases. J lost 1 base, V lost 2 bases, and 1 base had no gene match. Germline loops: CDR1 MNHEY, CDR2 SVGAGI. The CDR3 runs 14 residues. CDR3 sequence reads: CASSYRDRNTEAFF. The CDR3 bases are TGTGCCAGCAGTTACCGGGACAGGAACACTGAAGCTTTCTTT.

This clonotype was counted a few times. The DNA of the CDR3 is TGTGCCAGCAGCCGCGGGACAGGGAGCAATCAGCCCCAGCATTTT. Amino acids: CASSRGTGSNQPQHF. The chain is built from TRBV7-9 and TRBJ1-5, with 9 nucleotides matching TRBD1. V trimming: 5 bases; J trimming: 1 base; junction bases outside the gene matches: 3. The length of the CDR3 is 15 residues. Germline V gene sequence: CDR1 SEHNR, CDR2 FQNEAQ (reference sequence).

This chain joins TRBV19 and TRBJ1-5; possibly TRBD1 for D (5 bases). Germline loops: CDR1 LNHDA, CDR2 SQIVND (reference sequence). This CDR3 comprises 15 residues. The V end was cut by 3 bases, the J end by 7 bases, with 16 bases between. The CDR3 sequence is CASSILERGNQPQHF. The CDR3 DNA sequence: TGTGCCAGTAGTATTTTGGAAAGGGGTAACCAGCCCCAGCATTTT. The full variable domain, rest sourced from reference TRBV19 and TRBJ1-5, is DGGITQSPKYLFRKEGQNVTLSCEQNLNHDAMYWYRQDPGQGLRLIYYSQIVNDFQKGDIAEGYSVSREKKESFPLTVTSAQKNPTAFYLCASSILERGNQPQHFGDGTRLSIL.

V usage is TRBV24-1 and J usage is TRBJ2-2; no firm D call. V was shortened by 4 bases and J by 4 bases, with 15 bases between the two germline ends. This CDR3 is 16 amino acids long. In germline, CDR1 is KGHDR, CDR2 SFDVKD. The CDR3 reads CATSDRGSSTTGELFF. CDR3 bases: TGTGCCACCAGTGACCGCGGTAGTAGCACCACCGGGGAGCTGTTTTTT.

V usage is TRBV11-2 and J usage is TRBJ1-2, with D unresolved. Trimming pared 5 bases from V and 7 bases from J, leaving 17 bases between. The CDR3 is 14 amino acids. Germline CDR1 SGHAT, CDR2 FQNNGV. This CDR3 is CASSRIRVDSGYTF. CDR3 nucleotides: TGTGCCAGCAGCCGAATAAGGGTTGATAGTGGCTACACCTTC.

The gene calls are TRBV7-2 and TRBJ1-5; D remains ambiguous. Germline CDR1 and CDR2: SGHTA and FQGNSA. With 1 base removed from V and 3 bases from J, the gap between germline ends came to 10 bases. This CDR3 contains 15 residues. The CDR3 protein is CASSLEGSFNQPQHF. The CDR3, as DNA: TGTGCCAGCAGCTTAGAGGGCAGCTTCAATCAGCCCCAGCATTTT.

This chain joins TRBV28 and TRBJ2-1, with 16 nucleotides matching TRBD2. V gave up 2 bases and J gave up 5 bases; unmatched junction bases: 9. The CDR3 loop spans 19 amino acids. Germline loops: CDR1 MDHEN, CDR2 SYDVKM. This CDR3 reads CASSLIGTSGRVDNNEQFF. DNA of the CDR3: TGTGCCAGCAGTTTAATAGGGACTAGCGGGAGGGTAGATAACAATGAGCAGTTCTTC.

J is TRBJ1-3 and V is TRBV19; no definite D call. This CDR3 region has 14 residues. V dropped 5 bases and J dropped 14 bases, with 22 bases sitting between them. Germline-derived CDR1 and CDR2 are LNHDA and SQIVND (reference sequence). CDR3 residues: CASSLVSRTAGLYF. The CDR3, as DNA: TGTGCCAGTAGTCTCGTATCTAGGACCGCCGGTTTATATTTT.

This clonotype was observed a few times. The chain links TRBV7-2 to TRBJ1-2; D uncertain. This CDR3 region has 13 residues. Germline V gene sequence: CDR1 SGHTA, CDR2 FQGNSA. V lost 2 bases to trimming and J lost 8 bases, with 12 bases between them. The CDR3 sequence is CASSLTTAGGYTF. The CDR3, as DNA: TGTGCCAGCAGCTTAACCACAGCTGGCGGCTACACCTTC.

This clonotype was found a few times. The chain has TRBV19 and TRBJ2-1, with 9 nucleotides matching TRBD2. CDR3 length: 16 residues. The trim removed 5 bases at V and 5 bases at J, leaving 10 bases unmatched. CDR1 and CDR2 (germline): LNHDA, SQIVND (reference sequence). CDR3 nucleotide sequence: TGTGCCAGTAGTGAATTCTCTAGCGGGAACCACAATGAGCAGTTCTTC. Its protein is CASSEFSSGNHNEQFF.

This clonotype appeared many times. The chain is built from TRBV7-8 and TRBJ1-1, with a tentative D call TRBD1 (5 bases). CDR3 length: 15 residues. V was pared by 5 bases and J by 0 bases, with 13 bases between. CDR1 is SGHVS, CDR2 FQNEAQ, per germline. For the CDR3, the DNA is TGTGCCAGCAGCCTCGTGGGACGGCTGAACACTGAAGCTTTCTTT. Its protein product is CASSLVGRLNTEAFF.